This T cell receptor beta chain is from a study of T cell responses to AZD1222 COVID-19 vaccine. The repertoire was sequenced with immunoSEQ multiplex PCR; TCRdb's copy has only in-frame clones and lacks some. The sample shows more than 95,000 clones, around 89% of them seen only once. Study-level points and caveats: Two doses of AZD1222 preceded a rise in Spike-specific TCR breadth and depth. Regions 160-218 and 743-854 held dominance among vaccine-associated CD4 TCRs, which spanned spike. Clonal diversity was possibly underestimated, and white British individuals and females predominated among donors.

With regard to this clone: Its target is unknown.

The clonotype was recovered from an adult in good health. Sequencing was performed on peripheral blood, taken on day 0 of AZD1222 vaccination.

Here the CDR3 reads CASSQGRLYGYTF. In nucleotides, the CDR3 is TGTGCCAGCTCACAGGGACGCCTCTATGGCTACACCTTC. This chain links TRBV18 with TRBJ1-2, with D tentatively TRBD1 (5 bases). CDR1 KGHSH and CDR2 LQKENI come from the germline V gene. The CDR3 has 13 amino acids. The V and J ends lost 4 bases and 4 bases respectively, with 10 bases between them.